The 15 T cell receptor beta chains listed next were all sequenced from one sample in a study of response to subunit inactivated influenza vaccine. MiXCR, applied by TCRdb to the RT-PCR reads, yields one record per CDR3 protein. This sample has hundreds of thousands of distinct CDR3 sequences, with roughly 9.8% found just once. Sample: PBMCs from blood, taken roughly 6 weeks after vaccination. These TCRs come from a man aged 45-65 years who received an inactivated influenza vaccine.

This clonotype occurred a few times. The rearrangement links TRBV18 to TRBJ1-3; no firm D call. Germline V gene lookup returns CDR1 KGHSH and CDR2 LQKENI. V shed 3 bases and J shed 2 bases, with 8 bases lying between them. This CDR3 contains 14 residues. CDR3 region: CASSPSQPGNTIYF. The DNA of the CDR3 is TGTGCCAGCTCACCCTCACAGCCTGGAAACACCATATATTTT.

In this sample, this clonotype turned up many times. This rearrangement joins TRBV4-2 to TRBJ2-5; D remains ambiguous. Germline CDR1 reads LGHNA; CDR2 reads YNFKEQ. The CDR3 is 13 amino acids. V was clipped by 0 bases and J by 2 bases, with 4 bases between them. The CDR3 here is CASSQDGQETQYF. CDR3 DNA: TGTGCCAGCAGCCAAGACGGACAAGAGACCCAGTACTTC.

This clonotype has a handful of counts. The chain recombines TRBV5-1 with TRBJ2-1; 10 bases map to TRBD2. After removal of 0 bases from V and 2 bases from J, the junction contained 5 bases not matched to a gene. Per the germline V gene, CDR1 is SGHRS and CDR2 is YFSETQ. This CDR3 has 17 amino acids. The CDR3 DNA follows: TGCGCCAGCAGCTTGGACGGGCTAGCGGGAGCCTACAATGAGCAGTTCTTC. Translation: CASSLDGLAGAYNEQFF.

The chain employs TRBV12-3 or TRBV12-4 and TRBJ1-1; TRBD1 agrees at 7 bases. The CDR3 is 13 residues long. J lost 3 bases, V lost 5 bases, and 3 bases had no gene match. CDR3 sequence: CASSRDRYTEAFF. In nucleotides, the CDR3 is TGTGCCAGCAGTCGGGACAGATACACTGAAGCTTTCTTT.

The chain joins TRBV7-6 to TRBJ2-3; 9 bases are a match to TRBD2. Unmatched junction bases numbered 5, after V lost 1 base and J lost 0 bases. The CDR3 covers 17 residues. Per the germline V gene, CDR1 is SGHVS and CDR2 is FNYEAQ. The CDR3 DNA is TGTGCCAGCAGCTTAGAGTCCGGACTAGCGAGCACAGATACGCAGTATTTT. It yields the protein CASSLESGLASTDTQYF.

Only a few counts were recorded for this clonotype. V and J are TRBV20-1 and TRBJ2-1; 11 nucleotides line up with TRBD2. CDR3 length equals 15 residues. Germline-derived CDR1 and CDR2 are DFQATT and SNEGSKA (reference sequence). J was trimmed by 5 bases and V by 4 bases; bases with no gene match: 7. In DNA form, the CDR3 reads TGCAGTGCTAAGGGGCTAGCGGGGGGAAACAATGAGCAGTTCTTC. Encoded protein: CSAKGLAGGNNEQFF.

This clonotype was seen a handful of times. J is TRBJ2-3 and V is TRBV6-5; either TRBD1 or TRBD2 may fit D (7 bases each). The CDR3 length is 15 residues. From germline, CDR1 is MNHEY and CDR2 SVGAGI. Trimming cost V 2 bases and J 4 bases, with 13 bases left between them. CDR3 nucleotide sequence: TGTGCCAGCAGTTACGGGCAGGGGGGGGCAGATACGCAGTATTTT. It codes for CASSYGQGGADTQYF.

This clonotype has ten or more counts. The chain carries TRBV10-3 and TRBJ2-3, with TRBD2 identical over 13 bases. Germline CDR1 reads ENHRY; CDR2 reads SYGVKD. The CDR3 contains 15 residues. Losses at the gene ends were 5 bases for V and 6 bases for J; bases not matched to a gene: 5. In DNA form, the CDR3 reads TGTGCCATCAGTCCGGGACTAGCGGGACAGGATACGCAGTATTTT. Protein: CAISPGLAGQDTQYF.

This clonotype was found many times. The chain carries TRBV5-1 and TRBJ1-1; the match to TRBD1 covers 7 bases. The germline V gene encodes CDR1 SGHRS and CDR2 YFSETQ. The J segment lost 5 bases and the V segment lost 4 bases, leaving 5 bases of the junction unmatched. CDR3 size: 13 residues. CDR3 DNA sequence: TGCGCCAGCAGCCAGGGGGGCCGGACTGAAGCTTTCTTT. This sequence encodes CASSQGGRTEAFF.

The chain is built from TRBV19 and TRBJ2-7; tentative D call: TRBD1 (6 bases). This CDR3 comprises 13 residues. V was shortened by 7 bases and J by 3 bases, with 13 bases between the two germline ends. The V gene's germline CDR1 is LNHDA and CDR2 SQIVND (reference sequence). Written as DNA, the CDR3 is TGTGCCAGTAATCCGGGACACAACTACGAGCAGTACTTC. Its translation is CASNPGHNYEQYF.

The genes are TRBV5-1 and TRBJ2-7; 12 positions agree with TRBD2. The CDR3 consists of 14 residues. Trimming at V came to 7 bases and at J to 4 bases, leaving 6 bases not matched to a gene. CDR1 is SGHRS, CDR2 YFSETQ, per germline. CDR3 region: CASALAGGPYEQYF. The CDR3 DNA reads TGCGCCAGCGCTCTAGCGGGAGGGCCTTACGAGCAGTACTTC.

On this clonotype: This may be a read error, as it is one base from a much larger clone. The rearrangement joins TRBV28 to TRBJ2-1; 11 bases align to TRBD2. In germline, CDR1 is MDHEN, CDR2 SYDVKM. The CDR3 loop spans 16 amino acids. In nucleotides, the CDR3 is TGTGCCAGCAGTCCCTTAGCGGGAGGGTACTACAATGAGCAGATCTTC. Its translation: CASSPLAGGYYNEQIF.

CDR3 sequence: CASSPWGGSYNEQFF. The CDR3 bases are TGTGCCAGCAGCCCATGGGGGGGATCCTACAATGAGCAGTTCTTC. The J gene is TRBJ2-1, the V gene TRBV14; 7 positions match TRBD2. The J segment lost 1 base and the V segment lost 4 bases, leaving 4 bases of the junction unmatched. The CDR3 loop spans 15 amino acids. Germline V CDR1 and CDR2: SGHDN, FVKESK.

The rearrangement links TRBV2 to TRBJ2-2; the D is unclear. Trimming removed 4 bases from V and 4 bases from J, with 4 bases in between. Germline V gene sequence: CDR1 SNHLY, CDR2 FYNNEI. The CDR3 runs to 12 residues. CDR3 in DNA: TGTGCCAGCAGTGTGAGCACCGGGGAGCTGTTTTTT. Translated, it gives CASSVSTGELFF.

The chain combines TRBV20-1 with TRBJ1-5; 9 positions agree with TRBD1. The CDR3 contains 14 residues. V was pared by 7 bases and J by 4 bases, with 8 bases of the junction left unmatched. CDR1 is DFQATT and CDR2 is SNEGSKA in the germline V gene (reference sequence). For the CDR3, the DNA is TGCAGTGGGACCGACGGACAGGGGAATCAGCCCCAGCATTTT. Protein sequence: CSGTDGQGNQPQHF.